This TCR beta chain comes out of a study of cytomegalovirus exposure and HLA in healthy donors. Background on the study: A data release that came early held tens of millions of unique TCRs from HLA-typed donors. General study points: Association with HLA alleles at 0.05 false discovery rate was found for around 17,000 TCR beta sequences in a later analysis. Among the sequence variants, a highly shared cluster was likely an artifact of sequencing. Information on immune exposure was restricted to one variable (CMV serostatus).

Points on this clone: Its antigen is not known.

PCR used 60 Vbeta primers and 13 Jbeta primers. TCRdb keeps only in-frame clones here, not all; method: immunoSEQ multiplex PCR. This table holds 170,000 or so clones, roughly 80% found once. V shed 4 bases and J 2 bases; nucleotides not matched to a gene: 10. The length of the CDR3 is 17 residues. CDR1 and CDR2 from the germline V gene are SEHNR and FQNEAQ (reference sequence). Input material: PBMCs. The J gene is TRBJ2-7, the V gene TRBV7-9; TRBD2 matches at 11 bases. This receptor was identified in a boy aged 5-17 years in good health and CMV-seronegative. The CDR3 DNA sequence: TGTGCCAGCAGCTCAACCTATAGCGGGAGGGGCACCTACGAGCAGTACTTC. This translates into CASSSTYSGRGTYEQYF.